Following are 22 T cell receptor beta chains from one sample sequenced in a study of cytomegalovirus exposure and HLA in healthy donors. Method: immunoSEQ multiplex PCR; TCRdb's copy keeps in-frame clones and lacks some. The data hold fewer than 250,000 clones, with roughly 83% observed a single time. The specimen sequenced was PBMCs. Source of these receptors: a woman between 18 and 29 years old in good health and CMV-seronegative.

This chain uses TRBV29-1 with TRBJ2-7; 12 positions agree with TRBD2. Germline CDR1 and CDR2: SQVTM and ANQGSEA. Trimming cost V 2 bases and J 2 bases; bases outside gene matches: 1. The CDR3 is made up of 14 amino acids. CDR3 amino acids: CSVELAGGPYEQYF. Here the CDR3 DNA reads TGCAGCGTTGAACTAGCGGGAGGGCCCTACGAGCAGTACTTC.

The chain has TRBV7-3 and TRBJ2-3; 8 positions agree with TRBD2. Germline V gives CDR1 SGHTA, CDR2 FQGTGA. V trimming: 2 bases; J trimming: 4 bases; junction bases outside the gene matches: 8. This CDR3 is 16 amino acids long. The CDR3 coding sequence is TGTGCCAGCAGCTTATATGAGCGGGGGTCGTCAGATACGCAGTATTTT. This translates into CASSLYERGSSDTQYF.

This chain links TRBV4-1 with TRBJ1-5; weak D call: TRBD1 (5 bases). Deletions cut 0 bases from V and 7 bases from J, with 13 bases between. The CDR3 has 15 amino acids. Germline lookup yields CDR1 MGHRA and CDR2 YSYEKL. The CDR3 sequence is CASSQEGGASQPQHF. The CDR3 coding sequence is TGCGCCAGCAGCCAAGAAGGAGGGGCGTCGCAGCCCCAGCATTTT.

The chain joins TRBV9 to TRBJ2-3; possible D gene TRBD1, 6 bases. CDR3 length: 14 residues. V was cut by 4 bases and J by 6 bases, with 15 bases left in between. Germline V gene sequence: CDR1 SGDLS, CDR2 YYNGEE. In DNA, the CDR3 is TGTGCCAGCAGCTTCCAAGATACAGGGGATACGCAGTATTTT. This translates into CASSFQDTGDTQYF.

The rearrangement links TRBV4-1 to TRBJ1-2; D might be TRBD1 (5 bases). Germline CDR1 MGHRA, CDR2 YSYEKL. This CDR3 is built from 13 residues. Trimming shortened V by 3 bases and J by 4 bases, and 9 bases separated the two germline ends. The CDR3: CASSQGGLYGYTF. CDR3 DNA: TGCGCCAGCAGCCAGGGGGGACTCTATGGCTACACCTTC.

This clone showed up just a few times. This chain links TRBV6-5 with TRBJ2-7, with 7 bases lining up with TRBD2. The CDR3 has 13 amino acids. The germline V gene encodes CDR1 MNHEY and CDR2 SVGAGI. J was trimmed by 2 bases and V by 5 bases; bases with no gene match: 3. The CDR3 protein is CASSGAGTYEQYF. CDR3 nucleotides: TGTGCCAGCAGTGGAGCGGGGACCTACGAGCAGTACTTC.

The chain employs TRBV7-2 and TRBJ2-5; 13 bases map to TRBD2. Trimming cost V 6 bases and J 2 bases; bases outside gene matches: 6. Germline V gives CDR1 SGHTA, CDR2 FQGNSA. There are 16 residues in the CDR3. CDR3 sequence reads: CASSSRLAGGQETQYF. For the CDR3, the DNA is TGTGCCAGCAGTTCAAGACTAGCGGGGGGACAAGAGACCCAGTACTTC.

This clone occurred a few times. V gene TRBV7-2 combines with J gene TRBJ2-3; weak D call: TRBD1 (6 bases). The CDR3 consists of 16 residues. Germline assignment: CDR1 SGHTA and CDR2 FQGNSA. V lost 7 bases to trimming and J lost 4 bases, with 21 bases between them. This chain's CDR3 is CASKLQWGLDSDTQYF. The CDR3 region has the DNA TGTGCCAGCAAACTCCAGTGGGGGCTCGATTCAGATACGCAGTATTTT.

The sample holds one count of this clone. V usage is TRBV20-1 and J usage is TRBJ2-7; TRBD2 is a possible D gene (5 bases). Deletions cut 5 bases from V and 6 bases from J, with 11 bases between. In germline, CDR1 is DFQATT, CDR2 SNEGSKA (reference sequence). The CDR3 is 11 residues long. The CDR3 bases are TGCAGTGCTGCCTCGGGGTCCGAGCAGTACTTC. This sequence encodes CSAASGSEQYF.

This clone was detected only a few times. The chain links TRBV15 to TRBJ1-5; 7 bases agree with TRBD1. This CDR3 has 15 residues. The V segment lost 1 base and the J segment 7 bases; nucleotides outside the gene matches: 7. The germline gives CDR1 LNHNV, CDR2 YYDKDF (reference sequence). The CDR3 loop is CATSRGSTGIQPQHF. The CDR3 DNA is TGTGCCACCAGCAGAGGATCGACAGGGATCCAGCCCCAGCATTTT.

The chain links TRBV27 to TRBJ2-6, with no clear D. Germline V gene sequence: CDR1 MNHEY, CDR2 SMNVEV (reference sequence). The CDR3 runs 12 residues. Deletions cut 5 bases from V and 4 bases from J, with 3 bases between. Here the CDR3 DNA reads TGTGCCAGCAGTCAAGGGGCCAACGTCCTGACTTTC. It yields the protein CASSQGANVLTF.

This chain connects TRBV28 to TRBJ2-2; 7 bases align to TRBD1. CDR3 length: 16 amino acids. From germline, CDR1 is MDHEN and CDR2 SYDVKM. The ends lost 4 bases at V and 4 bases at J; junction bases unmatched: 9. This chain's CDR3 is CASSYQGGAGTGELFF. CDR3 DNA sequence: TGTGCCAGCAGTTACCAAGGGGGCGCGGGCACCGGGGAGCTGTTTTTT. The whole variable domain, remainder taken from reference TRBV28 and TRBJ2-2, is DVKVTQSSRYLVKRTGEKVFLECVQDMDHENMFWYRQDPGLGLRLIYFSYDVKMKEKGDIPEGYSVSREKKERFSLILESASTNQTSMYLCASSYQGGAGTGELFFGEGSRLTVL.

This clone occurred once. In DNA, the CDR3 is TGTGCCAGCAAGAAGCAGGGGGCTCCCAGGACTCCCAATCAGCCCCAGCATTTT. Translation gives CASKKQGAPRTPNQPQHF. This chain uses TRBV28 with TRBJ1-5; 8 bases match TRBD1. Germline V gene lookup returns CDR1 MDHEN and CDR2 SYDVKM. This CDR3 has 18 amino acids. V trimming: 7 bases; J trimming: 3 bases; junction bases outside the gene matches: 17.

The CDR3 loop is CALRPGQGGPSNYGYTF. The CDR3 DNA reads TGTGCCCTGCGCCCGGGACAGGGAGGTCCCTCTAACTATGGCTACACCTTC. The gene calls are TRBV30 and TRBJ1-2; the match to TRBD1 covers 9 bases. This CDR3 has 17 residues. Losses at the gene ends were 8 bases for V and 0 bases for J; bases not matched to a gene: 16. Germline CDR1 GTSNPN, CDR2 SVGIG (reference sequence). Variable domain in full (rest from reference TRBV30 and TRBJ1-2): SQTIHQWPATLVQPVGSPLSLECTVEGTSNPNLYWYRQAAGRGLQLLFYSVGIGQISSEVPQNLSASRPQDRQFILSSKKLLLSDSGFYLCALRPGQGGPSNYGYTFGSGTRLTVV.

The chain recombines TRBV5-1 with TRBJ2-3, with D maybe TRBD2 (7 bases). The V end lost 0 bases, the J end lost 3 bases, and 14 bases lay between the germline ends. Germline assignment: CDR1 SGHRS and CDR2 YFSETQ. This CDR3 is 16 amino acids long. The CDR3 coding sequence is TGCGCCAGCAGCTTGGGCGGGGGCCATGGGACAGATACGCAGTATTTT. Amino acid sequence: CASSLGGGHGTDTQYF.

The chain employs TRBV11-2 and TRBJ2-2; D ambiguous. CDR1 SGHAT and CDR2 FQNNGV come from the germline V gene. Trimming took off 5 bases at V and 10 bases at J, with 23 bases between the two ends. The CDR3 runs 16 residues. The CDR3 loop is CASSPLRGGLILELFF. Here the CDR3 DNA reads TGTGCCAGCAGCCCTCTGAGAGGCGGCTTGATTTTGGAGCTGTTTTTT.

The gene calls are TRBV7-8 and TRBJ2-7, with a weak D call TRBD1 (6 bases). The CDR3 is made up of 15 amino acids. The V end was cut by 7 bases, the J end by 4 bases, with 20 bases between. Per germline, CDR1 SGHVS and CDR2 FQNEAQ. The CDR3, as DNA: TGTGCCAGCACCGACCGCCGGCTCCAGGGGTACGAGCAGTACTTC. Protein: CASTDRRLQGYEQYF.

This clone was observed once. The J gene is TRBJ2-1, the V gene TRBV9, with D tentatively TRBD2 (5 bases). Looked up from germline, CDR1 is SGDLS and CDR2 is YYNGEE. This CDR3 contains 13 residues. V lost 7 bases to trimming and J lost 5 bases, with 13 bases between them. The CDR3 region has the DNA TGTGCCAGCGGAAGGACGGGGAACAATGAGCAGTTCTTC. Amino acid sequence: CASGRTGNNEQFF.

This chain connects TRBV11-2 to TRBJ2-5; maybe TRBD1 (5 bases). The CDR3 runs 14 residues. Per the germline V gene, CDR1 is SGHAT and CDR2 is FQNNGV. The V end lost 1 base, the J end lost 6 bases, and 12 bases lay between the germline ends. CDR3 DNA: TGTGCCAGCAGCTTAGGGGGCTGGGGTAAGACCCAGTACTTC. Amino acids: CASSLGGWGKTQYF.

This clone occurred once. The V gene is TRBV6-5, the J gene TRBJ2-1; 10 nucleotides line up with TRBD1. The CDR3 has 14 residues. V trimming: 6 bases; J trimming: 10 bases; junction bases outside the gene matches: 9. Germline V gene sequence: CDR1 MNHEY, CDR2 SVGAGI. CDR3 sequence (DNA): TGTGCCAGCAGACGTGGACAGGGGGGGATCGAGCAGTTCTTC. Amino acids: CASRRGQGGIEQFF.

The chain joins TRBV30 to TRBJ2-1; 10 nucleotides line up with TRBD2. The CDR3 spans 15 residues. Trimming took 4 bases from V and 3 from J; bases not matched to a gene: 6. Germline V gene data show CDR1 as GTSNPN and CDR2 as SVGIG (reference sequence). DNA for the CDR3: TGTGCCTGGACGGTCGGACTAGCGGTCTACAATGAGCAGTTCTTC. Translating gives CAWTVGLAVYNEQFF. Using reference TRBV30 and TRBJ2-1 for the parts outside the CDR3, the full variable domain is SQTIHQWPATLVQPVGSPLSLECTVEGTSNPNLYWYRQAAGRGLQLLFYSVGIGQISSEVPQNLSASRPQDRQFILSSKKLLLSDSGFYLCAWTVGLAVYNEQFFGPGTRLTVL.

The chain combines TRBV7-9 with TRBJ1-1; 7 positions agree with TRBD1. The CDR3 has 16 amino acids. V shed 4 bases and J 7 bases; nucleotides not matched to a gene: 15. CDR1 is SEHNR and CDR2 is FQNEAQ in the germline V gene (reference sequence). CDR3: CASSSGQTIQENEAFF. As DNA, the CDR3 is TGTGCCAGCAGCTCGGGACAGACAATTCAAGAGAATGAAGCTTTCTTT. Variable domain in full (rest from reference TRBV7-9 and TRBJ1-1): DTGVSQNPRHKITKRGQNVTFRCDPISEHNRLYWYRQTLGQGPEFLTYFQNEAQLEKSRLLSDRFSAERPKGSFSTLEIQRTEQGDSAMYLCASSSGQTIQENEAFFGQGTRLTVV.